This entry features one TCR beta chain sequence. The antigen is unknown. The data are from a study of primary melanoma T cells and metastatic recurrence. At the level of the study: These T2 to T4 primary melanomas had thickness greater than 1 mm.

The CDR3 has 19 amino acids. The V gene end was trimmed by 0 bases and the J gene end by 1 base; junction bases not matched to a gene: 12. Germline V lookup: CDR1 LNHNV, CDR2 YYDKDF (reference sequence). Sequencing used immunoSEQ multiplex PCR; TCRdb keeps in-frame clones, though not all of them. Of about 100 clones listed, around 90% were seen once; the top ten hold approximately 13%. The study's findings and limits: Adding T-cell fraction to thickness reportedly best improved survival prediction. The authors suggested a successful antitumor T-cell response can exist in primary melanoma.

Each patient's primary melanoma had been removed surgically, with risk of metastatic recurrence. The sequenced material came from melanoma tumor tissue. The rearrangement links TRBV15 to TRBJ2-3, with TRBD2 matching over 8 bases. This receptor was obtained from a human donor with melanoma. This CDR3 is CATSRDPSGGAGGTDTQYF. CDR3 nucleotide sequence: TGTGCCACCAGCAGAGATCCTTCTGGGGGAGCGGGAGGCACAGATACGCAGTATTTT.